The TCR beta chain described here comes from a study of regulatory T cells in long-lasting Graves disease. Points from the study as a whole: Study of thyroid tissue was not done, with only peripheral blood studied.

In building TCR beta libraries, iRepertoire HTBI primers were used together with Arm-PCR of CDR3 regions. TCRdb reprocessed the multiplex PCR reads with MiXCR, giving one entry per CDR3 protein. The sample yields more than 650,000 distinct CDR3 sequences, 30% seen once. CDR1 is DFQATT, CDR2 SNEGSKA, per germline (reference sequence). With 6 bases removed from V and 0 bases from J, the gap between germline ends came to 11 bases. The CDR3 loop spans 13 amino acids. Time point indicated: persistent/refractory GD, antithyroid drugs over 5 years with positive TRAb. Following extraction of RNA from PBMCs, that RNA was used to make the TCR library. With regard to this clonotype: The antigen is unknown.

The TCR originated in a female donor with Graves disease. This material consisted of peripheral blood mononuclear cells (PBMCs), taken when the disease was refractory, from a patient treated with antithyroid drugs. The chain employs TRBV20-1 and TRBJ2-5; no clear D. CDR3: CSAAPSNQETQYF. CDR3 DNA: TGCAGTGCAGCTCCTTCGAACCAAGAGACCCAGTACTTC.